The clone carrying this TCR beta chain was recorded once. The sample is drawn from a study of blood T cell repertoires in COVID-19. On the study more broadly: The samples span acute and convalescent COVID-19 from the United States, Italy and Spain. The cDNA or gDNA used as material had been derived from T cells, B-cell-depleted T cells, or PBMCs.

V was trimmed by 4 bases and J by 1 base, leaving 7 bases between them. The CDR3 sequence is 14 residues long. Germline values: CDR1 SNHLY, CDR2 FYNNEI. Patients at the Seattle site were enrolled during active infection and followed longitudinally. Per the study methods: Estimation of nucleated cell counts was performed using reference gene primer amplification. The assay was immunoSEQ multiplex PCR, and TCRdb's table has in-frame clones only and misses some. The V and J calls and clone size come from that table; D and trimming were worked out from the DNA. This sample has about 190,000 clones, with roughly 84% found just once.

Specimen: peripheral blood. This TCR came from a man older than 75 with COVID-19, enrolled during active disease. The rearrangement uses TRBV2 and TRBJ2-2; D not certain. CDR3: CASSGGRNTGELFF. DNA of the CDR3: TGTGCCAGCAGTGGCGGCAGGAACACCGGGGAGCTGTTTTTT.